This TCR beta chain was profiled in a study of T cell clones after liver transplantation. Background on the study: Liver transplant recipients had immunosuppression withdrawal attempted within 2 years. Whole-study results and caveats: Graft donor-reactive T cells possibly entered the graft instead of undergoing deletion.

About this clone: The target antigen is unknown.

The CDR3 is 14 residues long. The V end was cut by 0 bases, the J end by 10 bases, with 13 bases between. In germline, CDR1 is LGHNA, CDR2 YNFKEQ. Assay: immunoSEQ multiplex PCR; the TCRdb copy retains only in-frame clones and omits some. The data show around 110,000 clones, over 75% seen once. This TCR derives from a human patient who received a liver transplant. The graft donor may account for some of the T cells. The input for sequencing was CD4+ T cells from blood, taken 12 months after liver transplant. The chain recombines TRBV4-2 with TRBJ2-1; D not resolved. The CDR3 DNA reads TGTGCCAGCAGCCAAGATAGTTTGTCTAAGGAGCAGTTCTTC. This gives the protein CASSQDSLSKEQFF.